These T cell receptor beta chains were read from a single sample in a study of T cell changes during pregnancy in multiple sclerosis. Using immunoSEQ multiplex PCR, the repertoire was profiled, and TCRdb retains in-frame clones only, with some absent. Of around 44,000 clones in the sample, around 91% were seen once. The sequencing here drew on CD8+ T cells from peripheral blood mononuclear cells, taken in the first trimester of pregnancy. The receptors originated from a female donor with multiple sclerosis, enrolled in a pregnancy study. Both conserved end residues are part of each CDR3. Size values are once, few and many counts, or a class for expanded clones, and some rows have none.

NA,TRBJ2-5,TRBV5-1,CASSLMGRGQETQYF
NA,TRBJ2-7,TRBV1,CTSSPEQYF
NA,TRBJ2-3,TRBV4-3,CASSQDRRGAADTQYF
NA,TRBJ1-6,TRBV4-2,CASSQVGTGASPLHF
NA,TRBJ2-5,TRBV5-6,CASSGFTGTGAGETQYF
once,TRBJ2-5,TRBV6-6,CASSYAGGQETQYF
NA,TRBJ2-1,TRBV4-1,CASSQEGLAEYNEQFF
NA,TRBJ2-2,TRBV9,CASSNTGELFF
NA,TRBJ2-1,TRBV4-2,CASSTRDRGEAHEQFF
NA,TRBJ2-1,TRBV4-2,CASSHPGGTSEDGEQFF
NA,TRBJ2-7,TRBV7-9,CASSPTMEGAYEQYF
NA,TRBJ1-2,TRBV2,CASSPGQGGGYTF
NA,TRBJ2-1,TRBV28,CASSSPRGLATYNEQFF
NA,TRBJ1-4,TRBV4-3,CASSQDWPATNEKLFF
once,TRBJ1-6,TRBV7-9,CASSLTGQGTYNSPLHF
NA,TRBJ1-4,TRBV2,CASSHALTGIDNEKLFF
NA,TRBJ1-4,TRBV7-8,CASSLVRGTNEKLFF
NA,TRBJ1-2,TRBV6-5,CASSPDRTYSGYTF
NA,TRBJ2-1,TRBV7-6,CASSLGSGVYNEQFF
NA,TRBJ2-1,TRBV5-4,CASSLDSYNEQFF
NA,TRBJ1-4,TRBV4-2,CASSPLGEKLFF
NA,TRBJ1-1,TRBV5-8,CASSFFPIRVNTEAFF
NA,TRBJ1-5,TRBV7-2,CASSLVQSGGQPQHF
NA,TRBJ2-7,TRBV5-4,CASSLPQGGSYEQYF
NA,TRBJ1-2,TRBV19,CASSVDSPLFYGYTF
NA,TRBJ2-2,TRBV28,CASTPGRTGELFF
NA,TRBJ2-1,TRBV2,CASSSGTGDPEQFF